This TCR beta chain was retrieved from a study of blood T cell repertoires in COVID-19. At the level of the study: Sites across the United States, Italy and Spain contributed samples from acute and convalescent COVID-19. Nucleic acid was either cDNA or gDNA, and it came from T cells, B-cell-depleted T cells, or PBMCs.

CDR1 SNHLY and CDR2 FYNNEI come from the germline V gene. The CDR3 has 13 amino acids. V was clipped by 10 bases and J by 3 bases, with 16 bases between them. Study processing details: For nucleated cells, counts were estimated from reference gene primer amplification. Repertoires were generated with immunoSEQ multiplex PCR, while TCRdb's copy carries only in-frame clones and drops some. That table gives V, J and clone size, and the DNA gave D and trimming. The sample shows 180,000 or so clones, approximately 85% of them seen only once. The chain couples TRBV2 to TRBJ2-7, with D perhaps TRBD2 (6 bases). The receptor was derived from a woman over 75 with acute or convalescent COVID-19. Input material: peripheral blood. In DNA, the CDR3 is TGTGCCACCACCCCGGGCGGGGTCTACGAGCAGTACTTC. It codes for CATTPGGVYEQYF. Complete variable domain (other parts from reference TRBV2 and TRBJ2-7): EPEVTQTPSHQVTQMGQEVILRCVPISNHLYFYWYRQILGQKVEFLVSFYNNEISEKSEIFDDQFSVERPDGSNFTLKIRSTKLEDSAMYFCATTPGGVYEQYFGPGTRLTVT.